This TCR beta chain is drawn from a study of blood T cell repertoires in COVID-19. Across the study: Whether acute or convalescent, the COVID-19 samples came from the United States, Italy and Spain. Nucleic acid was either cDNA or gDNA, and it came from T cells, B-cell-depleted T cells, or PBMCs.

In the study's own analysis: Reference gene primer amplification gave estimated nucleated cell counts. Sequencing used immunoSEQ multiplex PCR; TCRdb keeps in-frame clones, though not all of them. V, J and clone size were drawn from that table, and D and trimming were deduced from the DNA. The sample contains more than 200,000 clones, 80% to 85% of which appear only once. This CDR3 has 15 amino acids. The germline V gene encodes CDR1 MDHEN and CDR2 SYDVKM. Trimming at V came to 7 bases and at J to 3 bases, leaving 8 bases not matched to a gene. The origin of this receptor is a man between 60 and 75 years old with acute or convalescent COVID-19. J is TRBJ2-1 and V is TRBV28, with 8 bases fitting TRBD2. The specimen was peripheral blood. CDR3 protein: CASTSPGLVYNEQFF. The CDR3 DNA is TGTGCCAGCACCTCACCGGGACTAGTCTACAATGAGCAGTTCTTC.